This paragraph covers one TCR beta chain sequence. This sample is part of a study of shared clonotypes between healthy human individuals. The CDR3 spans 17 residues. The V gene end was trimmed by 2 bases and the J gene end by 8 bases; junction bases not matched to a gene: 6. The germline V gene encodes CDR1 LGHNA and CDR2 YSLEER. Selected positively for CCR7 and CD45RO-negative, naive CD8 cells excluded terminally differentiated effector memory CD45RA+ cells. There were only Caucasian adults among the donors, and all lived in Nashville, Tennessee. The protocol was immunoSEQ multiplex PCR, while the TCRdb copy is restricted to in-frame clones and leaves out a portion. The sample consists of about 820,000 clones, more than 85% of them appearing once.

The source is a man aged 25-40 years in good health. Sequenced input: naive CD8+ T cells sorted from blood. The chain has TRBV4-3 and TRBJ2-1, with TRBD2 matching 16 bases. CDR3 DNA sequence: TGCGCCAGCAGCCAATCTTCGGGACTAGCGGGAGGGGATGAGCAGTTCTTC. Protein product: CASSQSSGLAGGDEQFF.